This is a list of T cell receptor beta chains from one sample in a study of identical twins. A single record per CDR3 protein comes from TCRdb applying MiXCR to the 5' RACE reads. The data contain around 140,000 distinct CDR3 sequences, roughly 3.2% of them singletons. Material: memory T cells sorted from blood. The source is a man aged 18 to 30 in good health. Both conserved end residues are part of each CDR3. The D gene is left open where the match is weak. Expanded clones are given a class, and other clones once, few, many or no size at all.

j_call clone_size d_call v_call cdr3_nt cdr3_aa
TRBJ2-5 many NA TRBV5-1 TGCGCCAGCAGCTTGGCCGATAGGATACAAGAGACCCAGTACTTC CASSLADRIQETQYF
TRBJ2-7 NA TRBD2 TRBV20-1 TGCAGTGCTAGTAGACTAGCGGGAGGGGAGCAGTACTTC CSASRLAGGEQYF
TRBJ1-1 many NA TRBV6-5 TGTGCCAGCAGTTCGTTACTCGTCCAGGGGTTAGAAGCTTTCTTT CASSSLLVQGLEAFF
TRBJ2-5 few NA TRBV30 TGTGCCTGGAGTGTAGGGCACCTGCTCGAGACCCAGTACTTC CAWSVGHLLETQYF
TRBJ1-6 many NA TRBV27 TGTGCCGCCTGTATGGGGATTGGTTTCCCCCTCCACTTT CAACMGIGFPLHF
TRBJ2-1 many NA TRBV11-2 TGTGCCAGCAGCCCACTCTTATACAATGAGCAGTTCTTC CASSPLLYNEQFF
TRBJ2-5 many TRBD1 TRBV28 TGTGCCAGCAGCCGGGACAGTCCTGAGACCCAGTACTTC CASSRDSPETQYF
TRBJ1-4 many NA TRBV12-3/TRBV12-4 TGTGCCAGCAGTTTAGGCGTTGGGGGAAATAATGAAAAACTGTTTTTT CASSLGVGGNNEKLFF
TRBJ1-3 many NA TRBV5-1 TGCGCCAGCAAACCGGGGGCGTCTGGAAACACCATATATTTT CASKPGASGNTIYF
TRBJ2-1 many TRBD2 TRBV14 TGTGCCAGTGGACTAGCGGGAGGCCACAATGAGCAGTTCTTC CASGLAGGHNEQFF
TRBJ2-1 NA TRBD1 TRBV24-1 TGTGCCACCAGTGATCGGACAGGGGACTCCTACAATGAGCAGTTCTTC CATSDRTGDSYNEQFF
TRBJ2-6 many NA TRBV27 TGTGCCAGCAGTTTAGCAGGCTCTGGGGCCAACGTCCTGACTTTC CASSLAGSGANVLTF
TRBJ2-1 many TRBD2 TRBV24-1 TGTGCCACCAAGAGCGGGGGTCCCTCCTACAATGAGCAGTTCTTC CATKSGGPSYNEQFF
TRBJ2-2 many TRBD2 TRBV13 TGTGCCAGCAGCTTATTAGGACTAGTGTCCGGGGAGCTGTTTTTT CASSLLGLVSGELFF
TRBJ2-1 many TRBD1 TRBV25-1 TGTGCCAGCAGGAGGACAGGGCGAAGTGAGCAGTTCTTC CASRRTGRSEQFF
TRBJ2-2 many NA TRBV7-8 TGTGCCAGCAGCTTAGGCAGTGGGGTCACCGGGGAGCTGTTTTTT CASSLGSGVTGELFF
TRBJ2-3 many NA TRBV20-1 TGCAGTGCTAGGGTCCTAGATACGCAGTATTTT CSARVLDTQYF
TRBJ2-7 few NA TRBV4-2 TGTGCCAGCAGCCAAGACTTACAGAGGATTTACGAGCAGTACTTC CASSQDLQRIYEQYF
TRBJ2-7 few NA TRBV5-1 TGCGCCAGCAGCTTGGTCGAGCAGTACTTC CASSLVEQYF
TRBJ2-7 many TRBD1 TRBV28 TGTGCCAGCAGGGGACAGGGTAGACCCTACGAGCAGTACTTC CASRGQGRPYEQYF
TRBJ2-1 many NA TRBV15 TGTGCCACCAGCAGAGTAGACCACTCCTACAATGAGCAGTTCTTC CATSRVDHSYNEQFF
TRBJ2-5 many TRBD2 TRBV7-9 TGTGCCAGCAGCCCGTACGGGGGGGAGCAAGAGACCCAGTACTTC CASSPYGGEQETQYF
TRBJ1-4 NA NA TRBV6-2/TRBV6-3 TGTGCCAGCAGTTGGATAGGGGTCAATGAAAAACTGTTTTTT CASSWIGVNEKLFF
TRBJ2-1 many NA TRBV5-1 TGCGCCAGCAGCTTGGCCGCGGGCCTCCTGGACAATGAGCAGTTCTTC CASSLAAGLLDNEQFF
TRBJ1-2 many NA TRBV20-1 TGCAGTGCTAGAGACGGACCCTATGGCTACACCTTC CSARDGPYGYTF
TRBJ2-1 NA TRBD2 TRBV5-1 TGCGCCAGCAGCCTATCCAGGCTGACTAGCGGGAGGAGGTCCCTCTACAATGAGCAGTTCTTC CASSLSRLTSGRRSLYNEQFF
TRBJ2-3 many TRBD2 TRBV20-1 TGCAGTGCTCCACATACTAGCGGTAGCACAGATACGCAGTATTTT CSAPHTSGSTDTQYF
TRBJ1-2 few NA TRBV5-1 TGCGCCAGCAGCAGGGGGGATAGCTATGGCTACACCTTC CASSRGDSYGYTF